A single sample gave rise to the 6 T cell receptor beta chains below, sequenced in a study of blood T cell repertoires in COVID-19. Sequencing was performed with immunoSEQ multiplex PCR; in TCRdb, only in-frame clones are kept and a portion is missing. This sample has a few hundred thousand clones; approximately 88% occur once, and the top ten carry 1.5% to 2%. Specimen: peripheral blood. These receptors were obtained from a woman in her twenties or thirties with COVID-19, enrolled during active disease.

The rearrangement joins TRBV7-2 to TRBJ2-7; the D gene is possibly TRBD2 (6 bases). CDR3 length equals 13 residues. Germline loops: CDR1 SGHTA, CDR2 FQGNSA. Trimming took 5 bases from V and 4 from J, leaving 12 bases between them. CDR3 sequence reads: CASSPGRGYEQYF. In DNA form, the CDR3 reads TGTGCCAGCAGCCCTGGTCGGGGGTACGAGCAGTACTTC.

J is TRBJ1-5 and V is TRBV5-8; the D is unclear. CDR3 size: 13 residues. CDR1 SGHTS and CDR2 YDEGEE come from the germline V gene. Deletions cut 4 bases from V and 5 bases from J, with 10 bases between. The DNA of the CDR3 is TGTGCCAGCAGCCCCGGGGTGGATCAGCCCCAGCATTTT. Translated: CASSPGVDQPQHF.

The rearrangement uses TRBV24-1 and TRBJ2-1; 11 bases match TRBD2. CDR1 and CDR2 from the germline V gene are KGHDR and SFDVKD. The CDR3 covers 18 residues. Losses at the gene ends were 1 base for V and 9 bases for J; bases not matched to a gene: 13. As DNA, the CDR3 is TGTGCCACCAGTGATTTCCGCATGGTAGCGGGGGGGCCCAGTGAGCAGTTCTTC. Its protein is CATSDFRMVAGGPSEQFF.

The CDR3: CASSRDRGQEEKLFF. In DNA form, the CDR3 reads TGTGCCAGCAGTAGGGACAGGGGGCAAGAAGAAAAACTGTTTTTT. The chain is built from TRBV2 and TRBJ1-4; TRBD1 agrees at 12 bases. The length of the CDR3 is 15 residues. Looked up from germline, CDR1 is SNHLY and CDR2 is FYNNEI. The junction had 6 bases not matched to a gene; V was cut back by 5 bases and J by 8 bases.

This sequence joins TRBV7-3 and TRBJ2-3; 9 bases agree with TRBD2. From germline, CDR1 is SGHTA and CDR2 FQGTGA. J was trimmed by 6 bases and V by 9 bases; bases with no gene match: 13. The CDR3 is 15 residues long. The CDR3 DNA is TGTGCCAGAAAGTGGCTAGCGGGGTCGCGGGATACGCAGTATTTT. This translates into CARKWLAGSRDTQYF.

The chain couples TRBV11-3 to TRBJ1-1; 7 bases are shared with TRBD1. CDR1 and CDR2 (germline): SGHNT, YENEEA. The CDR3 is 13 residues long. Trimming at V came to 5 bases and at J to 6 bases, leaving 6 bases not matched to a gene. This chain's CDR3 is CASSKKGAPEAFF. DNA of the CDR3: TGTGCCAGCAGCAAGAAGGGGGCCCCTGAAGCTTTCTTT.